These 20 T cell receptor beta chains were sequenced from one sample in a study of blood T cell repertoires in COVID-19. Assay: immunoSEQ multiplex PCR; the TCRdb copy retains only in-frame clones and omits some. The repertoire holds 300,000 to 400,000 clones, with 80% to 90% as singletons. Sequencing was performed on peripheral blood. The receptors here all came from a woman aged 45-59 years with COVID-19, enrolled during active disease.

The V and J genes are TRBV4-1 and TRBJ2-7; 10 bases are shared with TRBD1. With V trimmed by 3 bases and J by 6 bases, 8 bases remained unmatched. CDR1 MGHRA and CDR2 YSYEKL come from the germline V gene. This CDR3 spans 15 amino acids. CDR3 residues: CASSQTGTGALEQYF. The CDR3 coding sequence is TGCGCCAGCAGCCAGACCGGGACAGGGGCCCTCGAGCAGTACTTC.

This rearrangement joins TRBV6-4 to TRBJ1-2; D might be TRBD1 (6 bases). This CDR3 is built from 14 residues. V lost 7 bases, J lost 2 bases, and 14 bases lay in between. Germline values: CDR1 MRHNA, CDR2 SNTAGT. CDR3 sequence: CASKGTGTNYGYTF. CDR3 nucleotides: TGTGCCAGCAAAGGAACAGGGACCAACTATGGCTACACCTTC.

Only one count was recorded for this clone. V and J are TRBV2 and TRBJ2-2; 9 bases are shared with TRBD1. CDR1 is SNHLY and CDR2 is FYNNEI in the germline V gene. The CDR3 covers 14 residues. With 5 bases clipped from V and 7 bases from J, the junction kept 5 bases outside the gene matches. CDR3 DNA: TGTGCCAGCAGTCGGGACAGGGTCGGCGGGGAGCTGTTTTTT. The encoded protein is CASSRDRVGGELFF.

V and J are TRBV19 and TRBJ1-2; 10 positions match TRBD1. The CDR3 runs 16 residues. J was trimmed by 0 bases and V by 6 bases; bases with no gene match: 7. The germline V gene has CDR1 LNHDA and CDR2 SQIVND (reference sequence). In nucleotides, the CDR3 is TGTGCCAGTAGCGGACAGGGGGAACTAACTAACTATGGCTACACCTTC. This translates into CASSGQGELTNYGYTF.

V usage is TRBV6-2 or TRBV6-3 and J usage is TRBJ1-1, with 7 bases fitting TRBD1. Germline V gene sequence: CDR1 MNHEY, CDR2 SVGEGT. This CDR3 is built from 15 residues. With 5 bases clipped from V and 4 bases from J, the junction kept 10 bases outside the gene matches. The CDR3 reads CASSKPGQLSTEAFF. The CDR3 region has the DNA TGTGCCAGCAGTAAACCGGGACAGCTGAGCACTGAAGCTTTCTTT.

The chain joins TRBV5-5 to TRBJ1-5, with 10 bases matching TRBD1. The germline CDR1 and CDR2 sequences are SGHKS and YYEKEE (reference sequence). The CDR3 consists of 15 residues. J was trimmed by 2 bases and V by 4 bases; bases with no gene match: 3. This CDR3 is CASSVGTGGNQPQHF. In nucleotides, the CDR3 is TGTGCCAGCAGCGTCGGGACAGGGGGCAATCAGCCCCAGCATTTT.

V and J are TRBV10-2 and TRBJ2-3; D ambiguous. The germline V gene has CDR1 WSHSY and CDR2 SAAADI. V dropped 2 bases and J dropped 2 bases, with 8 bases sitting between them. This CDR3 spans 14 amino acids. This CDR3 is CASSEAPHTDTQYF. The DNA of the CDR3 is TGCGCCAGCAGTGAGGCGCCTCACACAGATACGCAGTATTTT.

The V call is TRBV19, the J call TRBJ2-7; D is possibly TRBD1 (5 bases). The ends were cut back, 3 bases at V and 4 bases at J, with 16 bases in the middle. The CDR3 contains 15 residues. Germline V lookup: CDR1 LNHDA, CDR2 SQIVND (reference sequence). The CDR3 nucleotides are TGTGCCAGTAGTATTCGGGCAGGGCTGGCTTACGAGCAGTACTTC. Protein product: CASSIRAGLAYEQYF.

The rearrangement uses TRBV6-5 and TRBJ2-1; 10 nucleotides align to TRBD1. The CDR3 covers 13 residues. CDR1 is MNHEY, CDR2 SVGAGI, per germline. Unmatched junction bases numbered 2, after V lost 0 bases and J lost 12 bases. In DNA, the CDR3 is TGTGCCAGCAGTTACTCCGGACAGGGGGGGCAGTTCTTC. Encoded protein: CASSYSGQGGQFF.

The chain is built from TRBV28 and TRBJ2-3; D is possibly TRBD2 (5 bases). The CDR3 extends over 12 amino acids. V was cut by 4 bases and J by 6 bases, with 8 bases left in between. Germline CDR1 is MDHEN and CDR2 is SYDVKM. CDR3 coding DNA: TGTGCCAGCAGTTCGACGGGGGATACGCAGTATTTT. This gives the protein CASSSTGDTQYF. Based on the CDR3 plus reference TRBV28 and TRBJ2-3, the full variable domain is DVKVTQSSRYLVKRTGEKVFLECVQDMDHENMFWYRQDPGLGLRLIYFSYDVKMKEKGDIPEGYSVSREKKERFSLILESASTNQTSMYLCASSSTGDTQYFGPGTRLTVL.

This sequence joins TRBV12-3 or TRBV12-4 and TRBJ1-1, with a weak D call TRBD1 (5 bases). V was cut by 3 bases and J by 4 bases, with 9 bases left in between. CDR3 length equals 13 residues. CDR3 protein: CASSFSGGTEAFF. DNA of the CDR3: TGTGCCAGCAGTTTTTCGGGGGGCACTGAAGCTTTCTTT.

The CDR3 here is CASSPGEGINEKLFF. CDR3 nucleotide sequence: TGTGCCAGCTCACCAGGAGAAGGAATCAATGAAAAACTGTTTTTT. The chain employs TRBV18 and TRBJ1-4; D not resolved. Trimming left V 2 bases short and J 5 bases short, with 12 bases between. Germline V CDR1 and CDR2: KGHSH, LQKENI. The CDR3 runs to 15 residues.

The genes are TRBV28 and TRBJ1-4, with 7 bases aligning to TRBD1. Looked up from germline, CDR1 is MDHEN and CDR2 is SYDVKM. CDR3 length: 16 residues. Germline trimming cut 1 base from V and 0 bases from J; bases unmatched to any gene: 2. DNA of the CDR3: TGTGCCAGCAGTTTATACAGGGGCCCAACTAATGAAAAACTGTTTTTT. This gives the protein CASSLYRGPTNEKLFF.

This chain uses TRBV25-1 with TRBJ1-1, with 10 bases that match TRBD1. The CDR3 sequence is 14 residues long. Germline V CDR1 and CDR2: MGHDK, SYGVNS. V shed 5 bases, J shed 4 bases, and the junction held 4 bases outside the gene matches. The CDR3 nucleotides are TGTGCCAGCAGTCCCCGGGACAGGGGCACTGAAGCTTTCTTT. It translates to CASSPRDRGTEAFF.

CDR3: CASSRRTSGSTNEQFF. In nucleotides, the CDR3 is TGTGCCAGCAGCCGAAGGACTAGCGGGAGTACCAATGAGCAGTTCTTC. The chain uses TRBV3-1 (or the pseudogene TRBV3-2) and TRBJ2-1; 13 positions agree with TRBD2. V was pared by 4 bases and J by 6 bases, with 6 bases of the junction left unmatched. The CDR3 is 16 residues long. Germline V CDR1 and CDR2: LGHDT, YNNKEL (reference sequence).

V and J are TRBV11-1 and TRBJ2-7, with D possibly TRBD1 on 5 matching bases. V dropped 5 bases and J dropped 12 bases, with 14 bases sitting between them. CDR1 is SGHAT, CDR2 FQDESV, per germline (reference sequence). The CDR3 is made up of 11 amino acids. DNA for the CDR3: TGTGCCAGCAGCCCCGGACATCGGCCGTACTTC. Translating it yields CASSPGHRPYF.

The chain recombines TRBV5-1 with TRBJ2-1, with TRBD2 matching over 7 bases. V was clipped by 0 bases and J by 8 bases; unmatched bases: 11. Germline V gives CDR1 SGHRS, CDR2 YFSETQ. The CDR3 sequence is 16 residues long. CDR3 residues: CASSLGEWEGRDEQFF. CDR3 sequence (DNA): TGCGCCAGCAGCTTGGGGGAGTGGGAGGGCCGCGATGAGCAGTTCTTC.

This clone was seen only a few times. The V call is TRBV30, the J call TRBJ1-2; 7 bases match TRBD1. The CDR3 sequence is 13 residues long. The germline V gene encodes CDR1 GTSNPN and CDR2 SVGIG (reference sequence). Unmatched junction bases numbered 5, after V lost 7 bases and J lost 0 bases. This chain's CDR3 is CAFQGDPNYGYTF. Written as DNA, the CDR3 is TGTGCCTTCCAGGGGGACCCTAACTATGGCTACACCTTC.

The V call is TRBV7-6, the J call TRBJ2-5, with a tentative D call TRBD2 (6 bases). Trimming took off 1 base at V and 0 bases at J, with 12 bases between the two ends. Per the germline V gene, CDR1 is SGHVS and CDR2 is FNYEAQ. The CDR3 is 16 amino acids. The CDR3 loop is CASSLGGSGYQETQYF. The CDR3 nucleotides are TGTGCCAGCAGCTTAGGTGGGAGCGGGTACCAAGAGACCCAGTACTTC. Complete variable domain (other parts from reference TRBV7-6 and TRBJ2-5): GAGVSQSPRYKVTKRGQDVALRCDPISGHVSLYWYRQALGQGPEFLTYFNYEAQQDKSGLPNDRFSAERPEGSISTLTIQRTEQRDSAMYRCASSLGGSGYQETQYFGPGTRLLVL.

This clone was picked up a small number of times. The chain has TRBV7-2 and TRBJ2-1, with 11 bases that match TRBD2. The ends lost 5 bases at V and 2 bases at J; junction bases unmatched: 2. CDR3 length: 15 amino acids. CDR1 and CDR2 (germline): SGHTA, FQGNSA. DNA of the CDR3: TGTGCCAGCAGCGAGGGACTAGCGGCCTACAATGAGCAGTTCTTC. As protein: CASSEGLAAYNEQFF.